This entry lists 27 T cell receptor beta chains sequenced from one sample in a study of shared clonotypes between healthy human individuals. Generated by immunoSEQ multiplex PCR, the TCRdb table keeps only in-frame clones and is missing some. The sample carries a few million clones, around nine tenths recorded once. Sequences were obtained from naive CD4+ T cells sorted from blood. Sample subset: CD45RA+ positively selected. Every receptor here comes from a man younger than 35 in good health.

This sequence joins TRBV11-2 and TRBJ2-5; 8 bases map to TRBD1. This CDR3 is built from 15 residues. The J segment lost 4 bases and the V segment lost 5 bases, leaving 9 bases of the junction unmatched. Per germline, CDR1 SGHAT and CDR2 FQNNGV. CDR3: CASSPSPDRVETQYF. The CDR3 DNA sequence: TGTGCCAGCAGCCCTAGCCCGGACAGGGTAGAGACCCAGTACTTC.

V gene TRBV6-1 combines with J gene TRBJ2-7, with TRBD2 matching over 10 bases. Unmatched junction bases numbered 9, after V lost 1 base and J lost 3 bases. The germline CDR1 and CDR2 sequences are MNHNS and SASEGT. This CDR3 has 17 residues. CDR3 bases: TGTGCCAGCAGTGAAGGCCTGGGAGTAGCGGGAGGCTACGAGCAGTACTTC. Translating gives CASSEGLGVAGGYEQYF.

V usage is TRBV7-2 and J usage is TRBJ1-3, with 8 positions matching TRBD1. This CDR3 has 14 residues. Germline V lookup: CDR1 SGHTA, CDR2 FQGNSA. V lost 5 bases to trimming and J lost 2 bases; unmatched junction nucleotides: 2. The CDR3 bases are TGTGCCAGCAGCAAACAGGGGGCTGGAAACACCATATATTTT. It codes for CASSKQGAGNTIYF.

The chain couples TRBV7-9 to TRBJ1-4; 7 nucleotides agree with TRBD1. V was clipped by 5 bases and J by 1 base; unmatched bases: 16. Germline V gene sequence: CDR1 SEHNR, CDR2 FQNEAQ (reference sequence). The CDR3 contains 19 residues. This CDR3 reads CASSAGKGTDLRTNEKLFF. The CDR3 nucleotides read TGTGCCAGCAGCGCTGGAAAGGGGACAGATCTTCGAACTAATGAAAAACTGTTTTTT. Drawing the rest from reference TRBV7-9 and TRBJ1-4, the complete variable domain is DTGVSQNPRHKITKRGQNVTFRCDPISEHNRLYWYRQTLGQGPEFLTYFQNEAQLEKSRLLSDRFSAERPKGSFSTLEIQRTEQGDSAMYLCASSAGKGTDLRTNEKLFFGSGTQLSVL.

This chain links TRBV11-1 with TRBJ1-3; TRBD1 matches at 7 bases. This CDR3 is built from 16 residues. Germline-derived CDR1 and CDR2 are SGHAT and FQDESV (reference sequence). V was pared by 4 bases and J by 2 bases, with 8 bases of the junction left unmatched. This CDR3 reads CASSSRDRETGNTIYF. As DNA, the CDR3 is TGTGCCAGCAGCTCACGAGACAGGGAAACTGGAAACACCATATATTTT.

The rearrangement links TRBV25-1 to TRBJ1-5; 7 nucleotides align to TRBD1. Looked up from germline, CDR1 is MGHDK and CDR2 is SYGVNS. Trimming cost V 6 bases and J 4 bases; bases outside gene matches: 6. The CDR3 runs 14 residues. CDR3: CASREQGLNQPQHF. DNA of the CDR3: TGTGCCAGCAGGGAACAGGGGTTGAATCAGCCCCAGCATTTT.

The chain couples TRBV14 to TRBJ2-1; perhaps TRBD2 as D (5 bases). Germline CDR1 reads SGHDN; CDR2 reads FVKESK. The CDR3 loop spans 16 amino acids. The V end was cut by 2 bases, the J end by 4 bases, with 15 bases between. The CDR3 DNA reads TGTGCCAGCAGCCAAAGCTTAGGACTCCCTTACAATGAGCAGTTCTTC. Protein product: CASSQSLGLPYNEQFF.

The CDR3 region is CASSVQGGTDTQYF. Written as DNA, the CDR3 is TGCGCCAGCAGCGTGCAGGGTGGCACAGATACGCAGTATTTT. The chain couples TRBV5-1 to TRBJ2-3, with D possibly TRBD1 on 5 matching bases. CDR1 is SGHRS, CDR2 YFSETQ, per germline. V lost 4 bases, J lost 1 base, and 10 bases lay in between. This CDR3 has 14 residues.

V and J are TRBV6-5 and TRBJ1-6; D uncertain. The germline gives CDR1 MNHEY, CDR2 SVGAGI. Trimming removed 6 bases from V and 9 bases from J, with 15 bases in between. This CDR3 has 14 residues. The CDR3 spells CASSRPSGSSPLHF. CDR3 sequence (DNA): TGTGCCAGCAGCCGACCGAGCGGGAGTTCACCCCTCCACTTT.

The V call is TRBV5-1, the J call TRBJ2-2; a weak D match, TRBD2 (5 bases). The CDR3 loop spans 14 amino acids. The V and J ends lost 10 bases and 1 base respectively, with 14 bases between them. In germline, CDR1 is SGHRS, CDR2 YFSETQ. The CDR3 region is CAGRASWNTGELFF. CDR3 coding DNA: TGCGCCGGACGGGCTAGCTGGAACACCGGGGAGCTGTTTTTT.

The chain carries TRBV9 and TRBJ2-1, with D possibly being TRBD2 (5 bases). The CDR3 has 16 residues. In germline, CDR1 is SGDLS, CDR2 YYNGEE. V lost 0 bases and J 0 bases, leaving 10 bases between the germline ends. CDR3 bases: TGTGCCAGCAGCGTAGCCGCGGGCTCCTCCTACAATGAGCAGTTCTTC. Translation gives CASSVAAGSSYNEQFF.

A note on this clone: The sample contains more than one DNA sequence encoding this CDR3. The chain couples TRBV30 to TRBJ1-5, with 7 bases fitting TRBD1. The junction had 6 bases not matched to a gene; V was cut back by 3 bases and J by 7 bases. The CDR3 runs 13 residues. Germline V gives CDR1 GTSNPN, CDR2 SVGIG (reference sequence). CDR3 sequence (DNA): TGTGCCTGGAGCCCGACAGGGTCCCAGCCCCAGCATTTT. Residues: CAWSPTGSQPQHF.

The rearrangement uses TRBV5-1 and TRBJ2-7, with 8 bases lining up with TRBD1. The CDR3 length is 14 residues. Per the germline V gene, CDR1 is SGHRS and CDR2 is YFSETQ. V dropped 2 bases and J dropped 3; count of bases not matched to a gene: 4. The CDR3 sequence: CASSFDRGYYEQYF. The CDR3 nucleotides are TGCGCCAGCAGCTTTGACAGGGGTTACTACGAGCAGTACTTC.

This chain joins TRBV30 and TRBJ2-2; 8 bases line up with TRBD2. From germline, CDR1 is GTSNPN and CDR2 SVGIG (reference sequence). After removal of 4 bases from V and 2 bases from J, the junction contained 9 bases not matched to a gene. The CDR3 totals 16 residues. The CDR3 spells CAWTPSGRFNTGELFF. As DNA, the CDR3 is TGTGCCTGGACCCCTAGCGGGCGATTCAACACCGGGGAGCTGTTTTTT.

This clone was recorded once. This chain joins TRBV5-1 and TRBJ1-1, with D possibly matching TRBD1 (6 bases). Trimming removed 4 bases from V and 0 bases from J, with 16 bases in between. This CDR3 comprises 16 residues. Germline V lookup: CDR1 SGHRS, CDR2 YFSETQ. CDR3 protein: CASSLGAGDMNTEAFF. CDR3 sequence (DNA): TGCGCCAGCAGCCTGGGTGCAGGGGACATGAACACTGAAGCTTTCTTT. Together with reference TRBV5-1 and TRBJ1-1, the CDR3 gives the full variable domain: KAGVTQTPRYLIKTRGQQVTLSCSPISGHRSVSWYQQTPGQGLQFLFEYFSETQRNKGNFPGRFSGRQFSNSRSEMNVSTLELGDSALYLCASSLGAGDMNTEAFFGQGTRLTVV.

This sequence joins TRBV2 and TRBJ1-4; possible D gene TRBD1, 6 bases. This CDR3 comprises 16 residues. Germline V gives CDR1 SNHLY, CDR2 FYNNEI. The V end lost 7 bases, the J end lost 0 bases, and 15 bases lay between the germline ends. CDR3 in amino acids: CASTSRGGPTNEKLFF. The CDR3 DNA reads TGTGCCAGCACGAGCAGGGGTGGACCAACTAATGAAAAACTGTTTTTT. Full variable domain (outside the CDR3, taken from reference TRBV2 and TRBJ1-4): EPEVTQTPSHQVTQMGQEVILRCVPISNHLYFYWYRQILGQKVEFLVSFYNNEISEKSEIFDDQFSVERPDGSNFTLKIRSTKLEDSAMYFCASTSRGGPTNEKLFFGSGTQLSVL.

The chain recombines TRBV7-9 with TRBJ1-4, with D possibly TRBD1 on 5 matching bases. Deletions cut 1 base from V and 7 bases from J, with 13 bases between. Germline V gene data show CDR1 as SEHNR and CDR2 as FQNEAQ (reference sequence). This CDR3 comprises 15 residues. This CDR3 reads CASSLDGASGEKLFF. The CDR3 nucleotides read TGTGCCAGCAGCTTAGACGGGGCGTCGGGTGAAAAACTGTTTTTT.

V and J are TRBV2 and TRBJ1-2; 8 bases line up with TRBD1. Per germline, CDR1 SNHLY and CDR2 FYNNEI. The CDR3 sequence is 14 residues long. V lost 4 bases and J lost 4; bases outside the gene matches: 5. The CDR3 region has the DNA TGTGCCAGCAGTGGGACAGGGTCGGGCTATGGCTACACCTTC. Residues: CASSGTGSGYGYTF.

V and J are TRBV5-1 and TRBJ2-2; D remains unclear. Germline CDR1 is SGHRS and CDR2 is YFSETQ. The CDR3 totals 12 residues. The V end was cut by 0 bases, the J end by 7 bases, with 4 bases between. Written as DNA, the CDR3 is TGCGCCAGCAGCTTGGCGGTCGGGGAGCTGTTTTTT. As protein: CASSLAVGELFF.

The V gene is TRBV19, the J gene TRBJ1-2, with 8 bases matching TRBD1. Germline lookup yields CDR1 LNHDA and CDR2 SQIVND (reference sequence). There are 17 residues in the CDR3. V lost 0 bases and J lost 6; bases outside the gene matches: 12. In DNA form, the CDR3 reads TGTGCCAGTAGTATAGATGGACAAGGACAGGGCCTTGATGGCTACACCTTC. Translating it yields CASSIDGQGQGLDGYTF. Combining the CDR3 with reference TRBV19 and TRBJ1-2 gives the whole variable domain DGGITQSPKYLFRKEGQNVTLSCEQNLNHDAMYWYRQDPGQGLRLIYYSQIVNDFQKGDIAEGYSVSREKKESFPLTVTSAQKNPTAFYLCASSIDGQGQGLDGYTFGSGTRLTVV.

This clone was counted a single time. V and J are TRBV19 and TRBJ2-3; D gene uncertain. V lost 6 bases, J lost 2 bases, and 6 bases lay in between. This CDR3 is 12 amino acids long. Looked up from germline, CDR1 is LNHDA and CDR2 is SQIVND (reference sequence). This chain's CDR3 is CASRTDTDTQYF. As DNA, the CDR3 is TGTGCCAGTAGGACGGACACAGATACGCAGTATTTT.

Points on this clone: The same CDR3 also results from other DNA sequences found in this sample. CDR3 bases: TGTGCCAGCACGCCCCCAGGGAACACTGAAGCTTTCTTT. Protein sequence: CASTPPGNTEAFF. V usage is TRBV6-5 and J usage is TRBJ1-1; D remains unclear. This CDR3 is 13 amino acids long. Trimming left V 7 bases short and J 1 base short, with 10 bases between. Germline CDR1 reads MNHEY; CDR2 reads SVGAGI.

The rearrangement links TRBV19 to TRBJ2-3, with D possibly called TRBD1 or TRBD2 (5 bases each). The CDR3 is 15 residues long. The ends were cut back, 8 bases at V and 0 bases at J, with 15 bases in the middle. Germline V CDR1 and CDR2: LNHDA, SQIVND (reference sequence). DNA for the CDR3: TGTGCCAGTGAGAGGGACCGAGGAAGCACAGATACGCAGTATTTT. Translated, it gives CASERDRGSTDTQYF.

The V gene is TRBV6-4, the J gene TRBJ1-4; 7 bases fit TRBD1. The V gene end was trimmed by 4 bases and the J gene end by 11 bases; junction bases not matched to a gene: 7. Germline loops: CDR1 MRHNA, CDR2 SNTAGT. There are 13 residues in the CDR3. CDR3 protein: CASSGQGVDKLFF. The CDR3 nucleotides are TGTGCCAGCAGTGGACAGGGTGTCGACAAACTGTTTTTT.

J is TRBJ1-3 and V is TRBV10-3; tentative D call: TRBD1 (6 bases). CDR1 is ENHRY and CDR2 is SYGVKD in the germline V gene. The CDR3 covers 15 residues. The V end lost 6 bases, the J end lost 2 bases, and 14 bases lay between the germline ends. In DNA, the CDR3 is TGTGCCATCAGGGAAGGGGGACTAGCTGGAAACACCATATATTTT. Translating gives CAIREGGLAGNTIYF.

This clone has just one count. This chain connects TRBV7-9 to TRBJ2-7, with a tentative D call TRBD1 (5 bases). V lost 3 bases, J lost 1 base, and 7 bases lay in between. Germline values: CDR1 SEHNR, CDR2 FQNEAQ (reference sequence). The CDR3 is 13 residues long. The CDR3 DNA follows: TGTGCCAGCAGCTTCAGGGAATCCTACGAGCAGTACTTC. Protein product: CASSFRESYEQYF.

This chain connects TRBV5-1 to TRBJ1-2; D ambiguous. This CDR3 is built from 14 residues. The ends were cut back, 4 bases at V and 4 bases at J, with 14 bases in the middle. Per the germline V gene, CDR1 is SGHRS and CDR2 is YFSETQ. CDR3 sequence: CASSPLPGSYGYTF. The CDR3 DNA sequence: TGCGCCAGCAGCCCACTCCCGGGGAGCTATGGCTACACCTTC.